This passage covers 21 T cell receptor beta chains from one sample sequenced in a study of cytomegalovirus exposure and HLA in healthy donors. PCR primers comprised 60 Vbeta and 13 Jbeta primers. Assay used: immunoSEQ multiplex PCR; TCRdb lists only in-frame clones, some missing. The sample holds about 200,000 clones; 75% to 80% are singletons and the top ten take under 2%. Sequenced material: PBMCs. The receptors stem from a man between 18 and 29 years old in good health and CMV-seronegative.

In this sample, this clone turned up a few times. CDR3 bases: TGTGCCAGCGAGAGCGGGAGCTACGAGCAGTACTTC. Translating gives CASESGSYEQYF. The V gene is TRBV2, the J gene TRBJ2-7; 8 bases line up with TRBD2. Germline-derived CDR1 and CDR2 are SNHLY and FYNNEI. With 8 bases clipped from V and 3 bases from J, the junction kept 3 bases outside the gene matches. The CDR3 is made up of 12 amino acids.

The rearrangement joins TRBV7-9 to TRBJ1-1; weak D call: TRBD1 (6 bases). Deletions cut 1 base from V and 8 bases from J, with 20 bases between. This CDR3 contains 16 residues. Per germline, CDR1 SEHNR and CDR2 FQNEAQ (reference sequence). The CDR3 reads CASSLVGTGGGREAFF. CDR3 nucleotides: TGTGCCAGCAGCTTAGTCGGGACGGGAGGGGGTCGGGAAGCTTTCTTT.

V and J are TRBV7-9 and TRBJ1-1; D remains ambiguous. Trimming removed 5 bases from V and 5 bases from J, with 15 bases in between. The germline CDR1 and CDR2 sequences are SEHNR and FQNEAQ (reference sequence). The CDR3 totals 14 residues. CDR3 bases: TGTGCCAGCAGCGGAGAGGGTGGGTGGACTGAAGCTTTCTTT. Residues: CASSGEGGWTEAFF.

The rearrangement joins TRBV9 to TRBJ2-3; D ambiguous. This CDR3 is 15 amino acids long. Germline-derived CDR1 and CDR2 are SGDLS and YYNGEE. Trimming took off 0 bases at V and 1 base at J, with 9 bases between the two ends. DNA of the CDR3: TGTGCCAGCAGCGTAGCCGGAGAACGCACAGATACGCAGTATTTT. Protein: CASSVAGERTDTQYF.

The genes are TRBV7-9 and TRBJ2-1, with a possible D match to TRBD1 (5 bases). This CDR3 spans 17 amino acids. V dropped 1 base and J dropped 2 bases, with 15 bases sitting between them. Germline CDR1 reads SEHNR; CDR2 reads FQNEAQ (reference sequence). CDR3 DNA sequence: TGTGCCAGCAGCTTAGGGACACAGTCGGGTACCTACAATGAGCAGTTCTTC. Translation gives CASSLGTQSGTYNEQFF.

Concerning this clone: This CDR3 fails to terminate in the conserved phenylalanine or tryptophan, so it likely reflects a read error. The genes are TRBV5-6 and TRBJ1-2; TRBD1 matches 11 bases. The germline V gene has CDR1 SGHDT and CDR2 YYEEEE. V was pared by 0 bases and J by 3 bases, with 1 base of the junction left unmatched. CDR3 length: 15 amino acids. Written as DNA, the CDR3 is TGTGCCAGCAGCTTGGGGGACAGGGGGGACTATGGCTACACCTCC. This gives the protein CASSLGDRGDYGYTS.

V gene TRBV27 combines with J gene TRBJ2-1; possibly TRBD1 for D (6 bases). V lost 7 bases and J 4 bases, leaving 17 bases between the germline ends. There are 15 residues in the CDR3. Germline V gives CDR1 MNHEY, CDR2 SMNVEV (reference sequence). CDR3 amino acids: CASIPNRDQYNEQFF. CDR3 bases: TGTGCCAGCATACCCAACAGGGACCAATACAATGAGCAGTTCTTC.

This chain links TRBV6-6 with TRBJ2-7, with no clear D. Trimming shortened V by 6 bases and J by 6 bases, and 9 bases separated the two germline ends. This CDR3 has 11 residues. CDR1 and CDR2 (germline): MNHNY, SVGAGI (reference sequence). The CDR3 DNA is TGTGCCAGCAGCCGAAAACTCGAGCAGTACTTC. It specifies CASSRKLEQYF.

This clone was detected once. The chain employs TRBV7-6 and TRBJ2-1; the D gene is possibly TRBD2 (7 bases). V was shortened by 0 bases and J by 9 bases, with 12 bases between the two germline ends. CDR3 length: 14 residues. Looked up from germline, CDR1 is SGHVS and CDR2 is FNYEAQ. In nucleotides, the CDR3 is TGTGCCAGCAGCTTAGCAGGGGGGGAGATTGAGCAGTTCTTC. This encodes CASSLAGGEIEQFF. The full variable domain, its missing parts supplied by reference TRBV7-6 and TRBJ2-1, is GAGVSQSPRYKVTKRGQDVALRCDPISGHVSLYWYRQALGQGPEFLTYFNYEAQQDKSGLPNDRFSAERPEGSISTLTIQRTEQRDSAMYRCASSLAGGEIEQFFGPGTRLTVL.

This chain connects TRBV27 to TRBJ1-1, with 8 bases aligning to TRBD1. The V gene's germline CDR1 is MNHEY and CDR2 SMNVEV (reference sequence). This CDR3 comprises 14 residues. With 7 bases clipped from V and 3 bases from J, the junction kept 7 bases outside the gene matches. CDR3 DNA sequence: TGTGCCAGCAAGGCCAGGGGGCGAGACACTGAAGCTTTCTTT. Protein: CASKARGRDTEAFF.

The chain carries TRBV2 and TRBJ2-3; D is undetermined. Germline V gene data show CDR1 as SNHLY and CDR2 as FYNNEI. Trimming shortened V by 1 base and J by 0 bases, and 5 bases separated the two germline ends. This CDR3 has 14 amino acids. DNA for the CDR3: TGTGCCAGCAGTGAAGGCACTAGCACAGATACGCAGTATTTT. It translates to CASSEGTSTDTQYF.

This clone was seen only once. The rearrangement links TRBV5-1 to TRBJ2-6, with a possible D match to TRBD2 (7 bases). This CDR3 contains 18 residues. Per germline, CDR1 SGHRS and CDR2 YFSETQ. V lost 0 bases to trimming and J lost 0 bases, with 13 bases between them. The CDR3, as DNA: TGCGCCAGCAGCTTGGAGGGGGGGGCCAGCTCTGGGGCCAACGTCCTGACTTTC. It specifies CASSLEGGASSGANVLTF.

The V gene is TRBV28, the J gene TRBJ2-6, with 8 bases lining up with TRBD2. The CDR3 covers 18 residues. Germline CDR1 and CDR2: MDHEN and SYDVKM. Trimming removed 3 bases from V and 2 bases from J; junction bases left unmatched: 9. Here the CDR3 reads CASSFQAGGGPGANVLTF. In nucleotides, the CDR3 is TGTGCCAGCAGTTTCCAGGCGGGAGGAGGCCCTGGGGCCAACGTCCTGACTTTC.

This clone has only a few counts. J is TRBJ1-1 and V is TRBV27, with TRBD1 identical over 8 bases. Losses at the gene ends were 7 bases for V and 1 base for J; bases not matched to a gene: 2. The CDR3 length is 13 residues. CDR1 MNHEY and CDR2 SMNVEV come from the germline V gene (reference sequence). The chain's CDR3 is CASKTGANTEAFF. CDR3 coding DNA: TGTGCCAGCAAGACAGGGGCGAACACTGAAGCTTTCTTT.

V usage is TRBV6-4 and J usage is TRBJ1-1; a weak D match, TRBD1 (5 bases). The germline gives CDR1 MRHNA, CDR2 SNTAGT. CDR3 length equals 13 residues. Trimming cost V 3 bases and J 5 bases, with 10 bases left between them. The CDR3 sequence is CASSESGLTEAFF. The DNA for the CDR3 is TGTGCCAGCAGTGAGTCAGGGCTAACTGAAGCTTTCTTT.

The chain joins TRBV5-1 to TRBJ1-3, with 9 bases lining up with TRBD1. Trimming at V came to 4 bases and at J to 2 bases, leaving 16 bases not matched to a gene. The CDR3 has 19 amino acids. CDR1 is SGHRS, CDR2 YFSETQ, per germline. Here the CDR3 reads CASSPGDRALKPTGNTIYF. In DNA, the CDR3 is TGCGCCAGCAGCCCTGGGGACAGGGCACTAAAACCCACTGGAAACACCATATATTTT.

This clone was detected ten times or more. V and J are TRBV2 and TRBJ1-1; 8 nucleotides align to TRBD1. The ends lost 8 bases at V and 5 bases at J; junction bases unmatched: 10. The length of the CDR3 is 14 residues. Germline V gene sequence: CDR1 SNHLY, CDR2 FYNNEI. CDR3 region: CASCKTGEGTEAFF. The CDR3 nucleotides read TGTGCCAGCTGTAAGACAGGGGAAGGGACTGAAGCTTTCTTT.

This chain uses TRBV13 with TRBJ2-1; D is perhaps TRBD1 (6 bases). V gave up 3 bases and J gave up 5 bases, with 11 bases separating them. This CDR3 has 14 residues. Germline-derived CDR1 and CDR2 are PRHDT and FYEKMQ (reference sequence). CDR3 nucleotides: TGTGCCAGCAGCTTCTGGACAGTCAACAATGAGCAGTTCTTC. As protein: CASSFWTVNNEQFF.

For this clone: The sample has other DNA sequences that encode this CDR3 too. This rearrangement joins TRBV11-3 to TRBJ2-1, with unresolved D. In germline, CDR1 is SGHNT, CDR2 YENEEA. The CDR3 loop spans 14 amino acids. The V gene lost 3 bases and the J gene lost 1 base, with 7 bases spanning the gap. The CDR3 reads CASSLAPSYNEQFF. DNA for the CDR3: TGTGCCAGCAGCTTGGCTCCTTCCTACAATGAGCAGTTCTTC.

The sample holds one count of this clone. The chain couples TRBV5-4 to TRBJ2-5, with D possibly matching TRBD2 (6 bases). CDR1 SGHNT and CDR2 YYREEE come from the germline V gene (reference sequence). Between the trimmed V and J ends, which lost 3 bases and 4 bases, there was a span of 16 bases. The length of the CDR3 is 15 residues. CDR3 residues: CASSSPLAVGETQYF. CDR3 nucleotide sequence: TGTGCCAGCAGCTCGCCCTTAGCGGTTGGAGAGACCCAGTACTTC.

This chain connects TRBV30 to TRBJ1-2, with TRBD1 matching 7 bases. This CDR3 spans 13 amino acids. In germline, CDR1 is GTSNPN, CDR2 SVGIG (reference sequence). V dropped 5 bases and J dropped 4; count of bases not matched to a gene: 7. The CDR3 protein is CAWGARGIYGYTF. The CDR3 nucleotides read TGTGCCTGGGGGGCCAGGGGGATCTATGGCTACACCTTC.